One T cell receptor (beta chain) is described in this entry. The antigen remains unidentified. The data are from a study of long-term antiretroviral therapy in people with HIV. Study findings and constraints: Regardless of time point, clones expanded before ART dominated the repertoire.

Samples were assayed with immunoSEQ v3.0 at survey level. Sequencing efforts were directed toward about 35,000-50,000 T-cell genomes per sample. Data came from immunoSEQ multiplex PCR; TCRdb stores just in-frame clones and leaves some out. The sample includes 35,000 or so clones, roughly 94% of them seen just once. Sequenced material: unsorted PBMCs, taken 4.1 years after starting antiretroviral therapy. This receptor was obtained from a woman in her fifties or sixties with HIV.

The CDR3 here is CAWSVRRGKVYEQYF. The CDR3 DNA reads as TGTGCCTGGAGTGTACGACGGGGTAAAGTATACGAGCAGTACTTC. V usage is TRBV30 and J usage is TRBJ2-7, with D perhaps TRBD2 (5 bases). The germline V gene encodes CDR1 GTSNPN and CDR2 SVGIG (reference sequence). CDR3 length: 15 amino acids. Between the trimmed V and J ends, which lost 0 bases and 4 bases, there was a span of 16 bases. Complete variable domain (other parts from reference TRBV30 and TRBJ2-7): SQTIHQWPATLVQPVGSPLSLECTVEGTSNPNLYWYRQAAGRGLQLLFYSVGIGQISSEVPQNLSASRPQDRQFILSSKKLLLSDSGFYLCAWSVRRGKVYEQYFGPGTRLTVT.